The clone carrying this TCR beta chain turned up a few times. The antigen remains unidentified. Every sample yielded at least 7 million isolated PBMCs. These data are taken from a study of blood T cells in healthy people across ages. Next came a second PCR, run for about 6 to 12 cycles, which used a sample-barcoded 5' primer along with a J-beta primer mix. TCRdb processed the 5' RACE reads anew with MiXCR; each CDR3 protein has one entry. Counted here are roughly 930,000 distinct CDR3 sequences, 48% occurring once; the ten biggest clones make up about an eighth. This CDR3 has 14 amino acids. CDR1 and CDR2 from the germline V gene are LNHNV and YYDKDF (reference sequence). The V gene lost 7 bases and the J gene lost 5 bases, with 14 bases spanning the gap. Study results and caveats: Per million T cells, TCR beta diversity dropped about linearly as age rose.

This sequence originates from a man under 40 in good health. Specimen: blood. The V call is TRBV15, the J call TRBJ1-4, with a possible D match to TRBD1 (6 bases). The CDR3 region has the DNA TGTGCCACCACCGCCGGGACACGGAATGAAAAACTGTTTTTT. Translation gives CATTAGTRNEKLFF.